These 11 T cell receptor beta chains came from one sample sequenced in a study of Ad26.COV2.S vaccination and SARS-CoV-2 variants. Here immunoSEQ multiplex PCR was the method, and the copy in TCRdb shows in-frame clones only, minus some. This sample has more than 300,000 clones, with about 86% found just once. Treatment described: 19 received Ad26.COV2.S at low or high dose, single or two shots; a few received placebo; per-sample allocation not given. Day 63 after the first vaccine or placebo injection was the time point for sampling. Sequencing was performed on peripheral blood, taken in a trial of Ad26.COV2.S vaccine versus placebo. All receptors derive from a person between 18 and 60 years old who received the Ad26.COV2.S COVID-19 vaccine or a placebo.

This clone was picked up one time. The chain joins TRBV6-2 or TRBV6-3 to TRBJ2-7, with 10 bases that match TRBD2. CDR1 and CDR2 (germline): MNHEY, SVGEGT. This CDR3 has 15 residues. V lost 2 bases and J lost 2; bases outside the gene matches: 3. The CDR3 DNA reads TGTGCCAGCAGTTACGCTAGCGGGGGAACCTACGAGCAGTACTTC. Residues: CASSYASGGTYEQYF.

The CDR3 DNA is TGTGCCAGCAGGGCGGGCGTCTCCTACGAGCAGTACTTC. This translates into CASRAGVSYEQYF. The genes are TRBV28 and TRBJ2-7, with TRBD2 as a possible D gene (5 bases). V shed 6 bases and J shed 0 bases, with 9 bases lying between them. The germline CDR1 and CDR2 sequences are MDHEN and SYDVKM. This CDR3 has 13 residues.

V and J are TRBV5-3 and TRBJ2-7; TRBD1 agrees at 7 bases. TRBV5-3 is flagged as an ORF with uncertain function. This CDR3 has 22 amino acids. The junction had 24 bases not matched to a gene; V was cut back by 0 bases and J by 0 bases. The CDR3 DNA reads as TGTGCCAGAAGCTTGGTTTTCGTAGGACAGGCCAAAGGGGCCCTATACTCCTACGAGCAGTACTTC. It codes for CARSLVFVGQAKGALYSYEQYF.

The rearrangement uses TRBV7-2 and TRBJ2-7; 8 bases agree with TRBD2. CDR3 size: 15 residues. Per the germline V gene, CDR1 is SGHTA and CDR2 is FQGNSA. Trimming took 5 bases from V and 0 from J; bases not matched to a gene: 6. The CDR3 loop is CASSPQRGTSYEQYF. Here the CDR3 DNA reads TGTGCCAGCAGCCCCCAGCGGGGGACCTCCTACGAGCAGTACTTC. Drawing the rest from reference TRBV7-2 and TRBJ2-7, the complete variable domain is GAGVSQSPSNKVTEKGKDVELRCDPISGHTALYWYRQSLGQGLEFLIYFQGNSAPDKSGLPSDRFSAERTGGSVSTLTIQRTQQEDSAVYLCASSPQRGTSYEQYFGPGTRLTVT.

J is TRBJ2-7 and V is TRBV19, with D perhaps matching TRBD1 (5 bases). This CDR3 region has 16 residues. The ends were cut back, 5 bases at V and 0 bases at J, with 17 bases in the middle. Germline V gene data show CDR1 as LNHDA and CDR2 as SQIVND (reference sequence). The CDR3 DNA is TGTGCCAGTAGTTCAGGGTGGGGCTCCGGCTCCTACGAGCAGTACTTC. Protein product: CASSSGWGSGSYEQYF.

CDR3 sequence (DNA): TGTGCCAGCAGTCGCCGGGCCAATCAGCCCCAGCATTTT. This encodes CASSRRANQPQHF. The chain employs TRBV5-8 and TRBJ1-5; D is ambiguous. The CDR3 contains 13 residues. Germline CDR1 SGHTS, CDR2 YDEGEE. The V end was cut by 5 bases, the J end by 3 bases, with 9 bases between. Full variable domain (rest looked up from reference TRBV5-8 and TRBJ1-5): EAGVTQSPTHLIKTRGQQATLRCSPISGHTSVYWYQQALGLGLQFLLWYDEGEERNRGNFPPRFSGRQFPNYSSELNVNALELEDSALYLCASSRRANQPQHFGDGTRLSIL.

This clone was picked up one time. CDR3 nucleotide sequence: TGTGCCTGGAGTGGCGGGTTCGATCAAAAACTGTTTTTT. Translated, it gives CAWSGGFDQKLFF. This chain connects TRBV30 to TRBJ1-4; unclear D gene. Trimming cost V 1 base and J 9 bases, with 12 bases left between them. Per germline, CDR1 GTSNPN and CDR2 SVGIG (reference sequence). The CDR3 spans 13 residues.

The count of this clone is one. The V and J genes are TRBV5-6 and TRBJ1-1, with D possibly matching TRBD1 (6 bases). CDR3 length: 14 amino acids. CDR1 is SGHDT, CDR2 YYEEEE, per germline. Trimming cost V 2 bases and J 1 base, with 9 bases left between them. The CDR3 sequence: CASSFPDRNTEAFF. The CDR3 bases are TGTGCCAGCAGCTTCCCGGACAGGAACACTGAAGCTTTCTTT.

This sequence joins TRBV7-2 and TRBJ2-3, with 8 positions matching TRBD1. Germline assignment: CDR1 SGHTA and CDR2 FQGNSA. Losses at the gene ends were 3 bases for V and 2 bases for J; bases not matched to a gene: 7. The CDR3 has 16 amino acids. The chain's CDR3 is CASSLGSQGVTDTQYF. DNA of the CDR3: TGTGCCAGCAGCTTGGGGTCACAGGGGGTCACAGATACGCAGTATTTT.

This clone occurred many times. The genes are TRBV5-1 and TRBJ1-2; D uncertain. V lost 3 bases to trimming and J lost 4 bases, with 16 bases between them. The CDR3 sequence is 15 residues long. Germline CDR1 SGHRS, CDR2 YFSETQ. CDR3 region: CASSSPEVGSYGYTF. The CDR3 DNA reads TGCGCCAGCAGCTCGCCCGAGGTAGGGAGCTATGGCTACACCTTC.

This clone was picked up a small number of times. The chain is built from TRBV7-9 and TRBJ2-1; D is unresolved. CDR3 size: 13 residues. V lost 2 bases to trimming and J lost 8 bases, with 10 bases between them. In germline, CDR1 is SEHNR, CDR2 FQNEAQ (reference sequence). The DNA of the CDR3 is TGTGCCAGCAGCTTAATCAGACGGGATGAGCAGTTCTTC. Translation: CASSLIRRDEQFF.